Following are 26 T cell receptor beta chains from one sample sequenced in a study of regulatory T cells in long-lasting Graves disease. Libraries of TCR beta came from iRepertoire HTBI primers plus Arm-PCR of CDR3 regions. TCRdb analysed the multiplex PCR reads with MiXCR anew, one entry per CDR3 protein. The sample comprises around 400,000 distinct CDR3 sequences, approximately 16% of which are singletons, and 7.8% rests with the top ten. Time point described: newly diagnosed GD, antithyroid drugs for less than 3 months. PBMC RNA served as the TCR library source. These data were also reused for a study on T cells in Graves' hyperthyroidism and ophthalmopathy.

The specimen was peripheral blood mononuclear cells (PBMCs), collected at new diagnosis, from a patient treated with antithyroid drugs. All receptors come from a woman in her forties with Graves disease.

The V and J genes are TRBV29-1 and TRBJ2-7; TRBD2 matches at 7 bases. V shed 3 bases and J 3 bases; nucleotides not matched to a gene: 5. The CDR3 consists of 13 residues. In germline, CDR1 is SQVTM, CDR2 ANQGSEA. The CDR3 DNA is TGCAGCGTTGATGCTAGCGGAAACTACGAGCAGTACTTC. Protein product: CSVDASGNYEQYF.

This clonotype appeared many times. The chain has TRBV2 and TRBJ2-1; weak D call: TRBD2 (5 bases). This CDR3 has 15 amino acids. In germline, CDR1 is SNHLY, CDR2 FYNNEI. V gave up 1 base and J gave up 9 bases, with 16 bases separating them. This CDR3 reads CASSEVGAIFGEQFF. The CDR3 DNA reads as TGTGCCAGCAGTGAAGTGGGAGCTATTTTCGGTGAGCAGTTCTTC.

This clonotype was observed at least ten times. The chain employs TRBV20-1 and TRBJ2-7; no clear D gene. V was clipped by 0 bases and J by 5 bases, with 11 bases between them. CDR1 and CDR2 from the germline V gene are DFQATT and SNEGSKA (reference sequence). CDR3 length: 13 residues. The CDR3 region is CSARDQPTDEQYF. CDR3 sequence (DNA): TGCAGTGCTAGAGATCAACCGACGGACGAGCAGTACTTC.

The V call is TRBV7-8, the J call TRBJ1-5; a weak D match, TRBD1 (5 bases). Germline V gene sequence: CDR1 SGHVS, CDR2 FQNEAQ. Between the trimmed V and J ends, which lost 1 base and 1 base, there was a span of 8 bases. The CDR3 runs to 15 residues. As DNA, the CDR3 is TGTGCCAGCAGCTTAGTACCAGGGAGCAATCAGCCCCAGCATTTT. Protein product: CASSLVPGSNQPQHF.

This clonotype was counted ten times or more. The chain uses TRBV29-1 and TRBJ1-1; possibly TRBD1 for D (5 bases). This CDR3 contains 13 residues. Germline V gene lookup returns CDR1 SQVTM and CDR2 ANQGSEA. V was cut by 7 bases and J by 4 bases, with 16 bases left in between. For the CDR3, the DNA is TGCAGCGGTCTGGGAGGGGCGGCCACTGAAGCTTTCTTT. It is translated as CSGLGGAATEAFF. Complete variable domain (other parts from reference TRBV29-1 and TRBJ1-1): SAVISQKPSRDICQRGTSLTIQCQVDSQVTMMFWYRQQPGQSLTLIATANQGSEATYESGFVIDKFPISRPNLTFSTLTVSNMSPEDSSIYLCSGLGGAATEAFFGQGTRLTVV.

Only a few counts were recorded for this clonotype. This rearrangement joins TRBV19 to TRBJ2-7; tentatively, D is TRBD1 (6 bases). The germline V gene encodes CDR1 LNHDA and CDR2 SQIVND (reference sequence). This CDR3 region has 15 residues. Trimming pared 3 bases from V and 0 bases from J, leaving 12 bases between. In nucleotides, the CDR3 is TGTGCCAGTAGTATGGACCGGGACAACTCCTACGAGCAGTACTTC. It yields the protein CASSMDRDNSYEQYF.

For this clonotype: This may arise from a read error, as a much more abundant clone is one base away. The chain joins TRBV18 to TRBJ2-7; 14 bases map to TRBD2. Germline CDR1 is KGHSH and CDR2 is LQKENI. The junction had 5 bases not matched to a gene; V was cut back by 0 bases and J by 7 bases. The CDR3 totals 16 residues. CDR3 sequence: CASSPPGLAGEGEQYF. CDR3 bases: TGTGCCAGCTCACCACCGGGACTAGCGGGAGAGGGTGAGCAGTACTTC.

Many counts were recorded for this clonotype. V is TRBV30 and J is TRBJ2-1, with 8 bases fitting TRBD2. CDR1 and CDR2 from the germline V gene are GTSNPN and SVGIG (reference sequence). There are 14 residues in the CDR3. Trimming removed 0 bases from V and 4 bases from J; junction bases left unmatched: 2. In DNA form, the CDR3 reads TGTGCCTGGAGTGTACGGGGGGGATACAATGAGCAGTTCTTC. This encodes CAWSVRGGYNEQFF.

This clonotype was counted between two and nine times. The rearrangement uses TRBV12-5 and TRBJ2-1; 7 bases fit TRBD2. The CDR3 runs 14 residues. Trimming at V came to 9 bases and at J to 3 bases, leaving 8 bases not matched to a gene. From germline, CDR1 is LGHNT and CDR2 FRNRAP. The CDR3 sequence: CASGAGDLYNEQFF. The CDR3 DNA reads TGTGCTAGCGGGGCGGGGGACCTCTACAATGAGCAGTTCTTC.

This chain connects TRBV2 to TRBJ2-3; D gene ambiguous. V lost 2 bases, J lost 2 bases, and 5 bases lay in between. The CDR3 covers 13 residues. Germline CDR1 and CDR2: SNHLY and FYNNEI. The CDR3 region has the DNA TGTGCCAGCAGTGAAACCTACACAGATACGCAGTATTTT. Its translation: CASSETYTDTQYF.

In its sample, this clonotype was seen a few times. The CDR3 loop is CATERAGAVGELFF. CDR3 bases: TGTGCCACCGAAAGGGCGGGGGCCGTCGGGGAGCTGTTTTTT. This rearrangement joins TRBV24-1 to TRBJ2-2, with TRBD2 as a possible D gene (7 bases). Per the germline V gene, CDR1 is KGHDR and CDR2 is SFDVKD. Trimming removed 9 bases at V and 7 bases at J, with 17 bases between. CDR3 length: 14 residues.

The sample holds many counts of this clonotype. An end of the junction does not agree with germline; a read error may underlie this. The chain links TRBV20-1 to TRBJ2-5; 10 bases fit TRBD2. CDR3 length equals 13 residues. Germline V gives CDR1 DFQATT, CDR2 SNEGSKA (reference sequence). The CDR3 DNA follows: TGCAGTGCTAGAGGGGCTAGCGGGAGTGTATCGGACTTC. Residues: CSARGASGSVSDF.

This clonotype showed up many times. The chain is built from TRBV5-1 and TRBJ2-7; D possibly corresponds to TRBD1 (6 bases). The V and J ends lost 2 bases and 3 bases respectively, with 12 bases between them. This CDR3 region has 14 residues. Germline V gene lookup returns CDR1 SGHRS and CDR2 YFSETQ. CDR3 residues: CASSLGGFGYEQYF. CDR3 DNA sequence: TGCGCCAGCAGCTTAGGGGGATTCGGCTACGAGCAGTACTTC.

This clonotype was picked up a small number of times. This rearrangement joins TRBV15 to TRBJ1-2; D gene ambiguous. The CDR3 has 12 residues. V was trimmed by 0 bases and J by 7 bases, leaving 6 bases between them. Germline V gene data show CDR1 as LNHNV and CDR2 as YYDKDF (reference sequence). The CDR3 DNA reads as TGTGCCACCAGCAGAGATCAGTTTGGCTACACCTTC. Its translation is CATSRDQFGYTF.

This clonotype showed up many times. V and J are TRBV5-8 and TRBJ1-6; TRBD1 might be the D (5 bases). The CDR3 totals 12 residues. The V end was cut by 0 bases, the J end by 11 bases, with 6 bases between. Germline-derived CDR1 and CDR2 are SGHTS and YDEGEE. The DNA of the CDR3 is TGTGCCAGCAGCTTGGGGGGGGCACCCCTCCACTTT. Translated: CASSLGGAPLHF. Based on the CDR3 plus reference TRBV5-8 and TRBJ1-6, the full variable domain is EAGVTQSPTHLIKTRGQQATLRCSPISGHTSVYWYQQALGLGLQFLLWYDEGEERNRGNFPPRFSGRQFPNYSSELNVNALELEDSALYLCASSLGGAPLHFGNGTRLTVT.

The sample holds many counts of this clonotype. The chain is built from TRBV28 and TRBJ2-5; either TRBD1 or TRBD2 may fit D (5 bases each). Deletions cut 5 bases from V and 2 bases from J, with 12 bases between. The CDR3 spans 14 residues. Per the germline V gene, CDR1 is MDHEN and CDR2 is SYDVKM. The CDR3 coding sequence is TGTGCCAGCAGTCCTCCGGGACCTCAAGAGACCCAGTACTTC. As protein: CASSPPGPQETQYF. Variable domain in full (rest from reference TRBV28 and TRBJ2-5): DVKVTQSSRYLVKRTGEKVFLECVQDMDHENMFWYRQDPGLGLRLIYFSYDVKMKEKGDIPEGYSVSREKKERFSLILESASTNQTSMYLCASSPPGPQETQYFGPGTRLLVL.

This clonotype was counted only a few times. The rearrangement links TRBV5-6 to TRBJ1-2; tentative D call: TRBD1 (6 bases). Germline V lookup: CDR1 SGHDT, CDR2 YYEEEE. The CDR3 consists of 14 residues. Deletions cut 6 bases from V and 0 bases from J, with 12 bases between. The CDR3 loop is CASNPQGPNYGYTF. As DNA, the CDR3 is TGTGCCAGCAACCCACAGGGCCCTAACTATGGCTACACCTTC.

The sample holds many counts of this clonotype. CDR3 region: CASSRRADYEQYF. The CDR3, as DNA: TGTGCCAGCAGTCGGCGCGCAGACTACGAGCAGTACTTC. The chain combines TRBV28 with TRBJ2-7; no definite D call. V was cut by 5 bases and J by 3 bases, with 11 bases left in between. The CDR3 contains 13 residues. Germline V gene sequence: CDR1 MDHEN, CDR2 SYDVKM.

This clonotype occurred many times. The CDR3 DNA follows: TGTGCCAGCAGCCAAAGCGAGCTGAACACTGAAGCTTTCTTT. Translation gives CASSQSELNTEAFF. The chain uses TRBV3-1 and TRBJ1-1; D remains ambiguous. This CDR3 has 14 residues. Germline-derived CDR1 and CDR2 are LGHDT and YNNKEL (reference sequence). Trimming removed 2 bases at V and 0 bases at J, with 7 bases between.

This clonotype appeared many times. The chain is built from TRBV11-2 and TRBJ2-5; no clear D gene. This CDR3 region has 15 residues. Trimming took 5 bases from V and 6 from J, leaving 19 bases between them. Per the germline V gene, CDR1 is SGHAT and CDR2 is FQNNGV. CDR3 coding DNA: TGTGCCAGCAGCCCCGACTTGACGGGTGGACAGACCCAGTACTTC. Translation gives CASSPDLTGGQTQYF.

J is TRBJ2-1 and V is TRBV7-9, with D hard to call. The CDR3 contains 12 residues. The germline V gene encodes CDR1 SEHNR and CDR2 FQNEAQ (reference sequence). V lost 9 bases, J lost 6 bases, and 12 bases lay in between. The CDR3 nucleotides read TGTGCCAGAGTTAACTTACGCAATGAGCAGTTCTTC. Translated, it gives CARVNLRNEQFF.

Comment on this clonotype: One base away lies a much larger clone, so this may be a sequencing read error. V is TRBV19 and J is TRBJ1-1, with TRBD1 matching over 9 bases. The CDR3 has 14 residues. CDR1 is LNHDA and CDR2 is SQIVND in the germline V gene (reference sequence). J gave up 1 base and V 6 bases, and 3 bases lay outside the gene matches. The chain's CDR3 is CASSRDRENTEAFF. The CDR3 bases are TGTGCCAGTAGCCGGGACAGGGAGAACACTGAAGCTTTCTTT.

This clonotype was seen ten or more times. The chain recombines TRBV3-1 with TRBJ1-4; 7 nucleotides line up with TRBD1. This CDR3 comprises 15 residues. J lost 6 bases, V lost 8 bases, and 12 bases had no gene match. Germline V gene data show CDR1 as LGHDT and CDR2 as YNNKEL (reference sequence). The CDR3 nucleotides are TGTGCCAGCCCCAGACGGACAGGCTACTATGAAAAACTGTTTTTT. Its protein is CASPRRTGYYEKLFF.

V is TRBV11-2 and J is TRBJ1-2; 9 bases fit TRBD1. Trimming cost V 6 bases and J 4 bases; bases outside gene matches: 6. CDR1 is SGHAT and CDR2 is FQNNGV in the germline V gene. The length of the CDR3 is 14 residues. Here the CDR3 reads CASSSGQGFYGYTF. The DNA for the CDR3 is TGTGCCAGCAGTTCCGGACAGGGGTTCTATGGCTACACCTTC.

The genes are TRBV25-1 and TRBJ2-7; 7 bases line up with TRBD2. Germline-derived CDR1 and CDR2 are MGHDK and SYGVNS. This CDR3 spans 12 amino acids. Trimming at V came to 6 bases and at J to 5 bases, leaving 4 bases not matched to a gene. The CDR3 bases are TGTGCCAGCAGCGGCGGGAGTAACGAGCAGTACTTC. This translates into CASSGGSNEQYF.

The chain carries TRBV6-4 and TRBJ2-1; perhaps TRBD1 as D (6 bases). The CDR3 has 12 amino acids. The ends were cut back, 5 bases at V and 8 bases at J, with 10 bases in the middle. Germline lookup yields CDR1 MRHNA and CDR2 SNTAGT. The CDR3 sequence: CASSKSGDEQFF. The CDR3 bases are TGTGCCAGCAGTAAATCAGGGGATGAGCAGTTCTTC.